Listed below are T cell receptor beta chains from one sample, sequenced in a study of blood T cell repertoires in COVID-19. Some clones are missing from TCRdb's copy, which holds only in-frame ones; the method was immunoSEQ multiplex PCR. The sample yields under 85,000 clones, about 80% seen once. Sequences were obtained from peripheral blood. Receptor source: a man aged 45 to 65 with acute or convalescent COVID-19. Each CDR3 is given with its conserved first and last residue. A D gene is named only where the DNA matches it firmly. Size is stated for part of the rows, as once, few or many counts, or as a class when the clone is expanded.

>TRBV4-3|TRBD1|TRBJ2-4|.
CASSQMGQVAKNIQYF
TGCGCCAGCAGCCAGATGGGACAGGTAGCCAAAAACATTCAGTACTTC
>TRBV5-4|TRBD1|TRBJ1-4|.
CASSRKTGAGEKLFF
TGTGCCAGCAGCCGGAAAACAGGGGCGGGGGAAAAACTGTTTTTT
>TRBV4-3|.|TRBJ2-7|.
CASSQDQGTGEQYF
TGCGCCAGCAGCCAAGATCAGGGGACGGGCGAGCAGTACTTC
>TRBV6-1|TRBD1|TRBJ1-1|.
CASSDDRVNTEAFF
TGTGCCAGCAGTGACGACAGGGTGAACACTGAAGCTTTCTTT
>TRBV15|TRBD1|TRBJ2-1|once
CATSVGQGSYNEQFF
TGTGCCACCAGCGTTGGACAGGGCTCCTACAATGAGCAGTTCTTC
>TRBV30|TRBD1|TRBJ2-1|.
CAIWTGNEQFF
TGTGCCATTTGGACAGGGAATGAGCAGTTCTTC
>TRBV7-3|.|TRBJ1-6|once
CASSLSGNSPLHF
TGTGCCAGCAGCCTCTCAGGAAATTCACCCCTCCACTTT
>TRBV7-6|TRBD1|TRBJ2-5|.
CASSPGQGATTTQYF
TGTGCCAGCAGCCCTGGACAGGGGGCGACTACGACCCAGTACTTC
>TRBV5-1|TRBD1|TRBJ1-1|.
CASSGGQAITEAFF
TGCGCCAGCAGCGGGGGACAGGCCATCACTGAAGCTTTCTTT
>TRBV5-4|.|TRBJ1-4|.
CASSSSGSNEKLFF
TGTGCCAGCTCCTCCTCGGGAAGTAATGAAAAACTGTTTTTT
>TRBV24-1|.|TRBJ1-1|.
CATSDPDRAEAFF
TGTGCCACCAGTGATCCCGACAGAGCCGAAGCTTTCTTT
>TRBV2|.|TRBJ1-1|few
CASSEVLEGDTEAFF
TGTGCCAGCAGTGAAGTCCTGGAGGGAGACACTGAAGCTTTCTTT
>TRBV6-2/TRBV6-3|TRBD1|TRBJ1-5|few
CASSYSAGGGQPQHF
TGTGCCAGCAGTTACTCGGCAGGGGGCGGTCAGCCCCAGCATTTT
>TRBV27|TRBD2|TRBJ2-7|few
CASSLTSGPYEQYF
TGTGCCAGCAGTTTAACTAGCGGGCCCTACGAGCAGTACTTC
>TRBV12-5|.|TRBJ1-6|few
CASGLEPAGSPLHF
TGTGCTAGTGGTTTGGAACCCGCCGGTTCACCCCTCCACTTT
>TRBV25-1|.|TRBJ2-3|.
CASSRPGGSDTQYF
TGTGCCAGCAGCAGACCCGGGGGTTCAGATACGCAGTATTTT
>TRBV5-6|TRBD1|TRBJ1-1|.
CASRGDRGYGEAFF
TGTGCCAGCAGGGGGGACAGGGGATATGGTGAAGCTTTCTTT
>TRBV4-1|.|TRBJ1-4|.
CASSQVQGANEKLFF
TGCGCCAGCAGCCAAGTTCAGGGTGCTAATGAAAAACTGTTTTTT
>TRBV5-5|.|TRBJ2-4|.
CASSLARVFQGGKNIQYF
TGTGCCAGCAGCTTGGCCCGAGTTTTTCAGGGGGGCAAAAACATTCAGTACTTC